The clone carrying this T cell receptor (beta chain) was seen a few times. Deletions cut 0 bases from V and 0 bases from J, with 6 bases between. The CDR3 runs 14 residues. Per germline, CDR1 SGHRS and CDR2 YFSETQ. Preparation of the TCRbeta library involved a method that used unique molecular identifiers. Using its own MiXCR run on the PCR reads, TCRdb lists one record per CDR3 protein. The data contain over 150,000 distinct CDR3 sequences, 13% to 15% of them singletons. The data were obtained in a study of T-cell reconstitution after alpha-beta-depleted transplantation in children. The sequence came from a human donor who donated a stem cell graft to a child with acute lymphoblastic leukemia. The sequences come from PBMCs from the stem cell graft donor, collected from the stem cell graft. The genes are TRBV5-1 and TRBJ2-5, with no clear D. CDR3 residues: CASSLGQDQETQYF. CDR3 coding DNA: TGCGCCAGCAGCTTGGGGCAGGACCAAGAGACCCAGTACTTC.